This T cell receptor beta chain is drawn from a study of T cell changes during pregnancy in multiple sclerosis. The data were produced by immunoSEQ multiplex PCR, yet TCRdb's version contains in-frame clones alone and is incomplete. The data show 65,000 to 95,000 clones, approximately 94% seen once. The germline gives CDR1 SGHDT, CDR2 YYEEEE. The V end was cut by 3 bases, the J end by 6 bases, with 12 bases between. CDR3 length: 14 residues. This chain joins TRBV5-6 and TRBJ1-4, with a weak D call TRBD1 (6 bases). The source material was peripheral blood, sampled after pregnancy. The sequence came from a female donor in good health, enrolled as a control in a pregnancy study. CDR3 nucleotide sequence: TGTGCCAGCAGCTCACAGGGTTTCGATGAAAAACTGTTTTTT. As protein: CASSSQGFDEKLFF.